The clone carrying this TCR beta chain came up once. At one end, the junction sequence differs from germline, possibly due to a read error. This sample was included in a study of tumor-infiltrating lymphocytes in primary liver carcinoma. About the research overall: All patients, whether men or women, fell within 30 to 69 years of age. The tumors ranged from about 4.2 to 10 cm across and fell within stage T1-T3 N0M0. Regardless of tissue type, samples showed similar yields of roughly 3.65 to 8 million productive TCRbeta reads.

Total RNA (roughly 0.45 ug) served as template for TCR beta cDNA synthesis primed by a constant-region primer. Three nested multiplex PCR rounds, a slightly modified ARM-PCR method, built the TCR beta libraries. Rounds one and two of PCR, each of roughly 10 cycles, were primed with TRBV1-TRBV30 forward primers and a C-beta reverse primer. TCRdb used MiXCR to reprocess the multiplex PCR reads, holding one entry per CDR3 protein. The sample has around 60,000 distinct CDR3 sequences, about three quarters seen once; the top ten hold roughly two fifths. Between about 19 and 34 mg of unsorted bulk tissue served as the source from which RNA and DNA were co-extracted. Per germline, CDR1 SGHAT and CDR2 FQNNGV. The CDR3 has 15 amino acids.

The TCR sequence derives from a man between 35 and 55 years old with primary liver carcinoma and hepatitis B virus infection. What was sequenced was liver tumor tissue from sampling region 4. Stated subset: tumor region T4, right-lateral pole. The J gene is TRBJ2-7, the V gene TRBV11-2; possibly TRBD1 for D (5 bases). As DNA, the CDR3 is TGTGCCAGCAGCTCATCGGCAGGGTTTTCCTACGAACAGTACTTC. This encodes CASSSSAGFSYEQYF.